These 21 T cell receptor beta chains share one sample of origin, sequenced in a study of regulatory T cells in long-lasting Graves disease. The time point here: newly diagnosed GD, antithyroid drugs for less than 3 months. The TCR library was made from RNA extracted from PBMCs. Arm-PCR of CDR3 regions and iRepertoire HTBI primers were the basis on which TCR beta libraries were built. From the multiplex PCR reads, TCRdb called clonotypes with MiXCR, one entry per CDR3 protein. The sample lists 350,000 to 500,000 distinct CDR3 sequences, 15% to 20% seen once, with under 30% in the top ten. These same records also appear under a second study, on T cells in Graves' hyperthyroidism and ophthalmopathy.

Specimen: peripheral blood mononuclear cells (PBMCs), collected at new diagnosis, from a patient treated with antithyroid drugs. Receptor source: a woman aged 18-30 years with Graves disease.

The chain recombines TRBV9 with TRBJ2-3, with 14 bases aligning to TRBD2. The CDR3 has 17 residues. Trimming at V came to 2 bases and at J to 0 bases, leaving 2 bases not matched to a gene. Per the germline V gene, CDR1 is SGDLS and CDR2 is YYNGEE. The chain's CDR3 is CASSVGLAGGSTDTQYF. The CDR3 nucleotides read TGTGCCAGCAGCGTCGGACTAGCGGGAGGCAGCACAGATACGCAGTATTTT.

This clonotype has a handful of counts. This chain links TRBV5-1 with TRBJ1-4, with D hard to call. V gave up 3 bases and J gave up 8 bases, with 11 bases separating them. The CDR3 has 13 residues. Germline values: CDR1 SGHRS, CDR2 YFSETQ. CDR3 DNA: TGCGCCAGCAGCTCGGCAGGATACGAAAAACTGTTTTTT. Its protein is CASSSAGYEKLFF. Together with reference TRBV5-1 and TRBJ1-4, the CDR3 gives the full variable domain: KAGVTQTPRYLIKTRGQQVTLSCSPISGHRSVSWYQQTPGQGLQFLFEYFSETQRNKGNFPGRFSGRQFSNSRSEMNVSTLELGDSALYLCASSSAGYEKLFFGSGTQLSVL.

On this clonotype itself: This may come from a read error, since a much larger clone is one base off. CDR3 sequence reads: CASSLRTGTGNNQPQHF. CDR3 coding DNA: TGCGCCAGCAGCTTGAGAACCGGGACAGGGAACAATCAGCCCCAGCATTTT. This chain connects TRBV5-1 to TRBJ1-5; 9 positions match TRBD1. CDR1 is SGHRS and CDR2 is YFSETQ in the germline V gene. CDR3 size: 17 residues. V lost 1 base, J lost 3 bases, and 8 bases stayed unmatched.

On this clonotype itself: A much bigger clone sits one base away, suggesting this may be a read error. CDR3 bases: TGTGCCAGCAGCCAAGCGGGACAGGGGAACAATGAGCAGTTCTTC. Residues: CASSQAGQGNNEQFF. This chain uses TRBV7-3 with TRBJ2-1, with 10 nucleotides matching TRBD1. The junction had 6 bases not matched to a gene; V was cut back by 5 bases and J by 5 bases. The CDR3 is made up of 15 amino acids. Germline V lookup: CDR1 SGHTA, CDR2 FQGTGA.

This clonotype was counted a few times. V gene TRBV25-1 combines with J gene TRBJ1-1; 7 bases are shared with TRBD1. Trimming at V came to 2 bases and at J to 3 bases, leaving 6 bases not matched to a gene. Germline V gene sequence: CDR1 MGHDK, CDR2 SYGVNS. The CDR3 totals 15 residues. CDR3 region: CASSETTGIHTEAFF. The CDR3 region has the DNA TGTGCCAGCAGTGAAACGACAGGGATCCACACTGAAGCTTTCTTT.

This clonotype has ten or more counts. V is TRBV2 and J is TRBJ2-1; unclear D gene. CDR3 length: 16 residues. The V gene's germline CDR1 is SNHLY and CDR2 FYNNEI. The ends were cut back, 8 bases at V and 2 bases at J, with 19 bases in the middle. Written as DNA, the CDR3 is TGTGCCAGCCTCTACCTTAAGAACGGCCCCTACAATGAGCAGTTCTTC. This codes for CASLYLKNGPYNEQFF. The full variable domain, in which reference TRBV2 and TRBJ2-1 provide the parts outside the CDR3, is EPEVTQTPSHQVTQMGQEVILRCVPISNHLYFYWYRQILGQKVEFLVSFYNNEISEKSEIFDDQFSVERPDGSNFTLKIRSTKLEDSAMYFCASLYLKNGPYNEQFFGPGTRLTVL.

This chain links TRBV4-1 with TRBJ1-6; 9 bases align to TRBD1. V trimming: 2 bases; J trimming: 4 bases; junction bases outside the gene matches: 3. This CDR3 comprises 16 residues. The V gene's germline CDR1 is MGHRA and CDR2 YSYEKL. DNA of the CDR3: TGCGCCAGCAGCCAAAGTGGGACAGGGTATAATTCACCCCTCCACTTT. This encodes CASSQSGTGYNSPLHF.

The chain combines TRBV28 with TRBJ1-6; D is perhaps TRBD1 (5 bases). The CDR3 runs 15 residues. Trimming stripped 8 bases from V and 6 bases from J, with 17 bases between. Per the germline V gene, CDR1 is MDHEN and CDR2 is SYDVKM. This CDR3 is CASHSPQGGNSPLHF. CDR3 DNA: TGTGCCAGCCACTCCCCGCAGGGAGGTAATTCACCCCTCCACTTT. The variable domain in full, completed from reference TRBV28 and TRBJ1-6, reads DVKVTQSSRYLVKRTGEKVFLECVQDMDHENMFWYRQDPGLGLRLIYFSYDVKMKEKGDIPEGYSVSREKKERFSLILESASTNQTSMYLCASHSPQGGNSPLHFGNGTRLTVT.

This clonotype was found many times. V and J are TRBV28 and TRBJ1-2; a weak D match, TRBD1 (5 bases). Looked up from germline, CDR1 is MDHEN and CDR2 is SYDVKM. This CDR3 region has 16 residues. The V gene lost 2 bases and the J gene lost 7 bases, with 20 bases spanning the gap. As DNA, the CDR3 is TGTGCCAGCAGTTTAATTCGATTAGGGGCGTCTGGTGGCTACACCTTC. Residues: CASSLIRLGASGGYTF.

This clonotype was counted at least ten times. The CDR3 protein is CASSPRLAGANEQFF. CDR3 coding DNA: TGTGCCAGCAGCCCCCGACTAGCGGGAGCCAATGAGCAGTTCTTC. This rearrangement joins TRBV7-3 to TRBJ2-1; TRBD2 agrees at 12 bases. This CDR3 spans 15 amino acids. In germline, CDR1 is SGHTA, CDR2 FQGTGA. With V trimmed by 5 bases and J by 6 bases, 5 bases remained unmatched.

This clonotype was seen a handful of times. J is TRBJ2-2 and V is TRBV6-1; D gene uncertain. Looked up from germline, CDR1 is MNHNS and CDR2 is SASEGT. CDR3 length: 14 amino acids. Deletions cut 7 bases from V and 5 bases from J, with 14 bases between. The CDR3 is CASTQTKWTGELFF. The CDR3 DNA reads as TGTGCCAGCACGCAGACGAAGTGGACCGGGGAGCTGTTTTTT.

This chain uses TRBV4-3 with TRBJ2-7; D is unresolved. CDR1 is LGHNA and CDR2 is YSLEER in the germline V gene. The CDR3 is 13 residues long. V was cut by 0 bases and J by 3 bases, with 6 bases left in between. As DNA, the CDR3 is TGCGCCAGCAGCCAAGAGAGTAGCTACGAGCAGTACTTC. Protein sequence: CASSQESSYEQYF.

This clonotype was detected many times. This sequence joins TRBV13 and TRBJ2-7; TRBD2 agrees at 9 bases. CDR1 is PRHDT and CDR2 is FYEKMQ in the germline V gene (reference sequence). V trimming: 1 base; J trimming: 6 bases; junction bases outside the gene matches: 10. The CDR3 extends over 16 amino acids. The chain's CDR3 is CASSLDSGRRSSEQYF. As DNA, the CDR3 is TGTGCCAGCAGCTTAGACAGCGGGAGGAGGTCATCCGAGCAGTACTTC.

This clonotype was counted between two and nine times. The genes are TRBV5-1 and TRBJ2-1; TRBD1 matches 7 bases. This CDR3 contains 16 residues. V shed 0 bases, J shed 4 bases, and the junction held 7 bases outside the gene matches. Germline CDR1 SGHRS, CDR2 YFSETQ. This CDR3 is CASSLEFQGDYNEQFF. In DNA form, the CDR3 reads TGCGCCAGCAGCTTGGAGTTCCAGGGGGATTACAATGAGCAGTTCTTC.

The table lists this clonotype with a few counts. The chain carries TRBV10-3 and TRBJ2-7, with D perhaps TRBD2 (5 bases). This CDR3 spans 13 amino acids. Germline-derived CDR1 and CDR2 are ENHRY and SYGVKD. V lost 3 bases to trimming and J lost 0 bases, with 6 bases between them. CDR3 sequence reads: CAISEAVSYEQYF. In DNA form, the CDR3 reads TGTGCCATCAGTGAAGCGGTCTCCTACGAGCAGTACTTC.

There are many counts of this clonotype. This chain links TRBV30 with TRBJ2-7; weak D call: TRBD1 (6 bases). Germline V gene sequence: CDR1 GTSNPN, CDR2 SVGIG (reference sequence). CDR3 length: 12 amino acids. The ends were cut back, 3 bases at V and 10 bases at J, with 16 bases in the middle. CDR3: CAWSTPMGQQYF. The CDR3 DNA follows: TGTGCCTGGAGCACTCCTATGGGACAACAGTACTTC.

This clonotype was recorded at least ten times. CDR3 coding DNA: TGCAGCGTTGGACTAGCGGGAGGTCGCTACAATGAGCAGTTCTTC. As protein: CSVGLAGGRYNEQFF. The chain has TRBV29-1 and TRBJ2-1, with 13 bases fitting TRBD2. V was clipped by 4 bases and J by 3 bases; unmatched bases: 3. This CDR3 comprises 15 residues. CDR1 is SQVTM, CDR2 ANQGSEA, per germline.

The gene calls are TRBV20-1 and TRBJ2-7; 10 bases line up with TRBD2. The CDR3 is 13 amino acids. Per germline, CDR1 DFQATT and CDR2 SNEGSKA (reference sequence). Losses at the gene ends were 1 base for V and 6 bases for J; bases not matched to a gene: 3. This chain's CDR3 is CSARVGLASEQYF. CDR3 sequence (DNA): TGCAGTGCTAGAGTGGGACTAGCGTCCGAGCAGTACTTC.

The table lists this clonotype with many counts. This chain links TRBV9 with TRBJ2-2; D is unclear. The CDR3 covers 13 residues. Trimming took off 0 bases at V and 4 bases at J, with 4 bases between the two ends. CDR1 and CDR2 from the germline V gene are SGDLS and YYNGEE. CDR3 residues: CASSVGVTGELFF. The CDR3 nucleotides read TGTGCCAGCAGCGTAGGTGTCACCGGGGAGCTGTTTTTT.

The J gene is TRBJ2-1, the V gene TRBV3-1, with no clear D. Trimming removed 5 bases at V and 2 bases at J, with 19 bases between. Germline lookup yields CDR1 LGHDT and CDR2 YNNKEL (reference sequence). The CDR3 sequence is 17 residues long. CDR3 sequence: CASSTHYSKSPYNEQFF. The CDR3, as DNA: TGTGCCAGCAGCACCCACTATAGCAAGTCCCCCTACAATGAGCAGTTCTTC.

This clonotype was counted ten times or more. CDR3 in amino acids: CASSGSGVQETQYF. CDR3 sequence (DNA): TGTGCCAGCAGTGGTAGCGGAGTCCAAGAGACCCAGTACTTC. The rearrangement uses TRBV2 and TRBJ2-5, with D perhaps TRBD2 (6 bases). Germline CDR1 and CDR2: SNHLY and FYNNEI. The CDR3 runs to 14 residues. The germline V and J ends were trimmed by 4 bases and 1 base, with 10 bases remaining between them.